This record concerns one T cell receptor (beta chain) sequence. This entry belongs to a study of shared clonotypes between healthy human individuals. Clones were sequenced by immunoSEQ multiplex PCR, and TCRdb holds only the in-frame ones, with some missing. The data show approximately 810,000 clones, 80% to 95% seen once. In the naive CD8 group, cells lacked CD45RO and were positively selected for CCR7, so terminally differentiated effector memory CD45RA+ cells were left out. There are 8 residues in the CDR3. In germline, CDR1 is DFQATT, CDR2 SNEGSKA (reference sequence). The chain carries TRBV20-1 and TRBJ2-7; no clear D gene. The specimen was naive CD8+ T cells sorted from blood. The receptor's source is a man younger than 45 in good health. This chain's CDR3 is CSLDEQYF. In DNA, the CDR3 is TGCAGCCTCGACGAGCAGTACTTC.